The rows below give T cell receptor beta chains drawn from one sample of a study of cytomegalovirus exposure and HLA in healthy donors. Method: immunoSEQ multiplex PCR; TCRdb's copy keeps in-frame clones and lacks some. The table records fewer than 250,000 clones, 65% to 80% of them present only once. The sequencing input was PBMCs. These receptor sequences come from a woman aged 40 to 50 in good health and CMV-seronegative. Each CDR3 is given with its conserved first and last residue. D genes are given only for firm matches. The size field is filled for only some rows; it gives once, few, many or a size class.

- TRBJ1-1 - 14 TRBV25-1 TGTGCCAGCAACGGAAATCCAGGGATCGCTGAAGCTTTCTTT CASNGNPGIAEAFF
- TRBJ2-3 - 13 TRBV11-2 TGTGCCAGCAGCTCTCCCTTCACAGATACGCAGTATTTT CASSSPFTDTQYF
TRBD1 TRBJ1-5 few 14 TRBV9 TGTGCCAGCAGCGTCGGGACAGTTAATCAGCCCCAGCATTTT CASSVGTVNQPQHF
- TRBJ2-1 few 15 TRBV7-9 TGTGCCAGCGGGTCGGGCTATTTAGCGATCCATGAGCAGTTCTTC CASGSGYLAIHEQFF
- TRBJ2-5 - 13 TRBV30 TGTGCCTGGAGCGATGGCCAGGAAGAGACCCAGTACTTC CAWSDGQEETQYF
- TRBJ2-3 - 14 TRBV6-5 TGTGCCAGCAGGCAGAGGCGGGAAGCAGATACGCAGTATTTT CASRQRREADTQYF
TRBD2 TRBJ2-2 once 17 TRBV27 TGTGCCAGCTCATTTTTTACGGGACTAGGCTACACCGGGGAGCTGTTTTTT CASSFFTGLGYTGELFF
TRBD2 TRBJ2-3 - 16 TRBV6-5 TGTGCCAGCAGTTACCAGGGACTAGCGGTCACAGATACGCAGTATTTT CASSYQGLAVTDTQYF
- TRBJ1-4 - 12 TRBV29-1 TGCAGCGTGGCCGCGGTGAATGAAAAACTGTTTTTT CSVAAVNEKLFF
- TRBJ1-2 - 14 TRBV10-3 TGTGCCATCAGTGAGCAGAACGATTCGGGAGGCTACACCTTC CAISEQNDSGGYTF
- TRBJ1-5 - 13 TRBV9 TGTGCCAGCAGCGTAGCCCCTCATCAGCCCCAGCATTTT CASSVAPHQPQHF
- TRBJ1-2 - 17 TRBV6-1 TGTGCCAGCAGTGAAGCAAGACCAGGACAAATCCACTATGGCTACACCTTC CASSEARPGQIHYGYTF
TRBD1 TRBJ1-5 - 15 TRBV28 TGTGCCAGCAGTGCTGACAGGGGTGGCAATCAGCCCCAGCATTTT CASSADRGGNQPQHF
- TRBJ1-4 - 15 TRBV11-2 TGTGCCAGCAGCTTAGTGGGGGCAGCTAATGAAAAACTGTTTTTT CASSLVGAANEKLFF
TRBD1 TRBJ2-6 - 17 TRBV27 TGTGCCAGCAGTCCATGGACAGGGGGGGCTGGGGCCAACGTCCTGACTTTC CASSPWTGGAGANVLTF
- TRBJ1-5 - 16 TRBV5-6 TGTGCCAGCAGCTTGGGGTGGGCCTCTAGCAATCAGCCCCAGCATTTT CASSLGWASSNQPQHF
TRBD1 TRBJ1-1 - 15 TRBV2 TGTGCCAGCAGTCCGGGGACAGGGGTGAACACTGAAGCTTTCTTT CASSPGTGVNTEAFF
TRBD2 TRBJ2-1 - 12 TRBV7-9 TGTGCCAGCAGCCTGACTAGCTATGAGCAGTTCTTC CASSLTSYEQFF
TRBD1 TRBJ2-3 - 16 TRBV28 TGTGCCAGCAGTTTCCCTGGGACAGGCCGAGAGGATACGCAGTATTTT CASSFPGTGREDTQYF
TRBD1 TRBJ1-1 once 14 TRBV7-9 TGTGCCAGCAGCTCTCGGACAGGGTGGACTGAAGCTTTCTTT CASSSRTGWTEAFF
TRBD2 TRBJ2-1 - 14 TRBV18 TGTGCCAGCTCACGGCCCCGGGAGGGCTATGAGCAGTTCTTC CASSRPREGYEQFF
- TRBJ2-5 - 14 TRBV7-2 TGTGCCAGCAGCACCTCAGGTATTCAAGAGACCCAGTACTTC CASSTSGIQETQYF
TRBD1 TRBJ1-5 few 14 TRBV18 TGTGCCAGCTCTACCAGGACAGGGGATCAGCCCCAGCATTTT CASSTRTGDQPQHF
TRBD1 TRBJ2-3 - 17 TRBV5-8 TGTGCCAGCAGCACCAGACAGGGGGTCGGGTCCACAGATACGCAGTATTTT CASSTRQGVGSTDTQYF
- TRBJ1-4 - 14 TRBV4-3 TGCGCCAGCAGCCAAAGGGGGTGGGATGAAAAACTGTTTTTT CASSQRGWDEKLFF
- TRBJ1-3 - 14 TRBV12-5 TGTGCTAGTGGTTTTGGGGACATAGGAAACACCATATATTTT CASGFGDIGNTIYF
- TRBJ1-1 - 13 TRBV11-2 TGTGCCAGCAGCGCGCAGGGCCCGGGCTCAGCTTTCTTT CASSAQGPGSAFF
- TRBJ2-5 - 14 TRBV30 TGTGCCTGGAGTGTACGTATCAGCCAAGAGACCCAGTACTTC CAWSVRISQETQYF
- TRBJ2-1 - 12 TRBV29-1 TGCAGCGTTGAACGGGGGTACGATGAGCAGTTCTTC CSVERGYDEQFF
TRBD1 TRBJ1-6 - 15 TRBV7-8 TGTGCCAGCACCGGTGGACAGGGGGCAGATTCACCCCTCCACTTT CASTGGQGADSPLHF
- TRBJ1-2 few 13 TRBV30 TGTGCCTGGAGTGTACCTGAAGCAGGGGGCTACACCTTC CAWSVPEAGGYTF
TRBD2 TRBJ2-2 - 17 TRBV27 TGTGCCAGCAGTTCGGATAGACTAGCGGTATACACCGGGGAGCTGTTTTTT CASSSDRLAVYTGELFF
- TRBJ1-1 - 13 TRBV19 TGTGCCAGTAGGACGGGGAAAGGAACTGAAGCTTTCTTT CASRTGKGTEAFF
- TRBJ1-1 - 14 TRBV7-9 TGTGCCAGCAGCTTAGCCGGAGCGAACACTGAAGCTTTCTTT CASSLAGANTEAFF
TRBD2 TRBJ2-2 - 17 TRBV5-4 TGTGCCAGCAGCCAGGGACCGGGACTAGTGGGCACCGGGGAGCTGTTTTTT CASSQGPGLVGTGELFF
TRBD1 TRBJ1-2 - 15 TRBV27 TGTGCCAGCTCGTTCGGTCAGGGGGCTCTGGATGGCTACACCTTC CASSFGQGALDGYTF
TRBD2 TRBJ2-7 - 14 TRBV30 TGTGCCTGGAGGATGCGGGAGGTAATGGGCGAGCAGTACTTC CAWRMREVMGEQYF
TRBD1 TRBJ1-5 - 15 TRBV6-5 TGTGCCAGCAGTAGAGGGACAGTCGTTGGTCAGCCCCAGCATTTT CASSRGTVVGQPQHF
- TRBJ2-5 - 12 TRBV2 TGTGCCAGCCTACTGGTCCTGGAGACCCAGTACTTC CASLLVLETQYF
- TRBJ1-4 - 14 TRBV15 TGTGCCACCAGCAAAACAGCAACTAATGAAAAACTGTTTTTT CATSKTATNEKLFF
- TRBJ1-2 few 12 TRBV30 TGTGCCTGGACCAAGGGGGAATATGGCTACACCTTC CAWTKGEYGYTF
- TRBJ1-3 - 15 TRBV6-5 TGTGCCAGCAGTCCAGACTCGGTTTCTGGAAACACCATATATTTT CASSPDSVSGNTIYF
TRBD1 TRBJ2-1 - 16 TRBV4-3 TGCGCCAGCAGCCAAGTCGGTACAGGGGGATACAATGAGCAGTTCTTC CASSQVGTGGYNEQFF
TRBD2 TRBJ2-1 - 16 TRBV12-5 TGTGCTAGTGGTTTGGTACTGGCGGGAGGTTACAATGAGCAGTTCTTC CASGLVLAGGYNEQFF
- TRBJ2-7 - 16 TRBV15 TGTGCCACCAGCAGAGACGCTGGGGGCGCTTCCTACGAGCAGTACTTC CATSRDAGGASYEQYF
TRBD1 TRBJ1-2 - 13 TRBV28 TGTGCCAGCAGCTTCCTCGGACAGGGCCATTACTCCTTC CASSFLGQGHYSF
TRBD1 TRBJ1-1 - 15 TRBV18 TGTGCCAGCTCACCGACAGGGAAAGTGGGCACTGAAGCTTTCTTT CASSPTGKVGTEAFF
- TRBJ1-4 once 13 TRBV19 TGTGCCAGTAGATTAGGGAGGGCTGAAAAACTGTTTTTT CASRLGRAEKLFF
- TRBJ2-7 - 11 TRBV29-1 TGCAGCGTTGAAGACCGGTACGAGCAGTACTTC CSVEDRYEQYF